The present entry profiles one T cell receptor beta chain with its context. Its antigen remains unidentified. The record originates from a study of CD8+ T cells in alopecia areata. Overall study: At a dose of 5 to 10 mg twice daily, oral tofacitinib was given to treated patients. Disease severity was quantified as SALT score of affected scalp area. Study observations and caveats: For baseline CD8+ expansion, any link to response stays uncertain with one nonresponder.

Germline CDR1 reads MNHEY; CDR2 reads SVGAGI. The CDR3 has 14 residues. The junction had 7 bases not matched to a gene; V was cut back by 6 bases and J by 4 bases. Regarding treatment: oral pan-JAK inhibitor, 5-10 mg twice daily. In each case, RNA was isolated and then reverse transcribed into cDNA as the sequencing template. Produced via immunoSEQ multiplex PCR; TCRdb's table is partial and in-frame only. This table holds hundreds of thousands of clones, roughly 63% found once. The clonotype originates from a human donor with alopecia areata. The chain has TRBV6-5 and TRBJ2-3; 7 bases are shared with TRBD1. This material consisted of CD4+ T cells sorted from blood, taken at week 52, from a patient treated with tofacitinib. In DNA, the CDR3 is TGTGCCAGCAGCCGAACAGGGGTAGCAGATACGCAGTATTTT. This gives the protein CASSRTGVADTQYF.